This TCR beta chain was documented in a study of T cells in Graves' hyperthyroidism and ophthalmopathy. Across the study: The blood sample was taken at first diagnosis, before treatment began.

Investigators excluded patients with uncontrolled infection, other autoimmune disease, pregnancy or lactation. RNA transcripts served as the template for amplifying TCR beta CDR3 regions. First-round RT-PCR of the TCR CDR3 relied on the HTBI primer set. In TCRdb, the multiplex PCR reads were re-called with MiXCR into one record per CDR3 protein. The sample contains 640,000 or so distinct CDR3 sequences, around 14% of which appear only once. Germline-derived CDR1 and CDR2 are DFQATT and SNEGSKA (reference sequence). The CDR3 has 13 amino acids. The V end lost 8 bases, the J end lost 1 base, and 14 bases lay between the germline ends.

This TCR was recovered from a woman aged 18-30 years with Graves' ophthalmopathy. This chain joins TRBV20-1 and TRBJ2-5; either TRBD1 or TRBD2 may fit D (5 bases each). Sequencing was performed on blood. The CDR3, as DNA: TGCAGTTCTACGCTGGGGACCCAAGAGACCCAGTACTTC. This gives the protein CSSTLGTQETQYF.